This T cell receptor beta chain was profiled in a study of OX40 agonist ivuxolimab in advanced cancers. Looking at the study overall: Ivuxolimab was administered intravenously to patients at 0.01 to 10 mg/kg every 2 weeks.

With respect to this clone: Its antigen remains unidentified.

Germline lookup yields CDR1 MGHRA and CDR2 YSYEKL. This CDR3 region has 15 residues. V was clipped by 0 bases and J by 7 bases; unmatched bases: 9. Study conclusions and caveats: Among patients with partial responses at 0.1-3.0 mg/kg, clonal expansion was among the lowest. Expanded clones belonging to CD8+ T cells outnumbered, on average, those of CD4+. Both blood CD4+ and CD8+ T cells showed clonal growth by week 6 at 0.1 to 3.0 mg/kg.

Profiling relied on immunoSEQ multiplex PCR, and the TCRdb table lists in-frame clones only, not all of them. The sample has tens of thousands of clones; roughly four fifths are singletons. Sequencing used CD4+ or CD8+ T cells sorted from blood, obtained in a trial of the OX40 agonist ivuxolimab. The V call is TRBV4-1, the J call TRBJ2-7, with TRBD1 matching 7 bases. This sequence originates from an adult with an advanced solid tumor such as melanoma, head and neck, liver or kidney cancer. DNA of the CDR3: TGCGCCAGCAGCCAAGACCCCGGGACAGCAAGGGAGCAGTACTTC. The encoded protein is CASSQDPGTAREQYF.